These T cell receptor beta chains were read from a single sample in a study of technical replicates of blood from a few donors. Using immunoSEQ multiplex PCR, the repertoire was profiled, and TCRdb retains in-frame clones only, with some absent. The sample carries about 75,000 clones, nearly 98% recorded once. Sequencing was carried out using T cells isolated from PBMCs. The origin of the receptors is a human donor in good health. The CDR3 runs from the conserved cysteine through the conserved F or W. A D gene is named only where the DNA matches it firmly. Only part of the rows carry a size: once, few, many, or a class if the clone is expanded.

TRBV5-1	.	15	.	TRBJ2-7	TGCGCCAGCAGCTTGGGTTTGTCCAGCTCCTACGAGCAGTACTTC	CASSLGLSSSYEQYF
TRBV5-1	.	13	.	TRBJ2-3	TGCGCCAGCAGCATGGGGCTCACAGATACGCAGTATTTT	CASSMGLTDTQYF
TRBV7-2	.	15	TRBD2	TRBJ2-3	TGTGCCAGCAGCCCCGTCAGCGGGGGAGCAGATACGCAGTATTTT	CASSPVSGGADTQYF
TRBV4-1	.	16	TRBD2	TRBJ2-1	TGCGCCAGCAGCCGCTTTAGCGGGGACTCTTACAATGAGCAGTTCTTC	CASSRFSGDSYNEQFF
TRBV2	.	13	.	TRBJ1-5	TGTGCCAGCCGGGGGTATAGCAATCAGCCCCAGCATTTT	CASRGYSNQPQHF
TRBV5-1	once	15	TRBD2	TRBJ2-7	TGCGCCAGCAGCGGTGGCGGGGGGAACTCCTACGAGCAGTACTTC	CASSGGGGNSYEQYF
TRBV28	.	13	.	TRBJ2-1	TGTGCCAGTGGGACTGGAGGCTACAATGAGCAGTTCTTC	CASGTGGYNEQFF
TRBV18	.	14	TRBD1	TRBJ1-1	TGTGCCAGCTCACTGGACAGGGACGACACTGAAGCTTTCTTT	CASSLDRDDTEAFF
TRBV5-4	.	16	TRBD2	TRBJ2-2	TGTGCCAGCAGCTTGTTTGAGCGGGAGGTGACCGGGGAGCTGTTTTTT	CASSLFEREVTGELFF
TRBV4-2	.	16	.	TRBJ1-2	TGTGCCAGCAGCCAAGCCGGGGAGGGGGGGAGGAAGGGCTACACCTTC	CASSQAGEGGRKGYTF
TRBV29-1	.	12	.	TRBJ1-2	TGCAGCGTTGATTGGCAGGGGTACGGCTACACCTTC	CSVDWQGYGYTF
TRBV12-5	.	14	.	TRBJ2-7	TGTGCTAGTGGTTTGGTACCAGAGGGCTACGAGCAGTACTTC	CASGLVPEGYEQYF
TRBV12-5	.	16	TRBD1	TRBJ1-3	TGTGCTAGTGGTGTCACAGGGGCTAGCTCTGGAAACACCATATATTTT	CASGVTGASSGNTIYF
TRBV5-1	.	16	TRBD2	TRBJ2-1	TGCGCCAGCAGCAGGGTACTAGCGGGCACGTACAATGAGCAGTTCTTC	CASSRVLAGTYNEQFF
TRBV7-9	.	16	TRBD1	TRBJ1-4	TGTGCCAGCACCTGGGACAGGGGGGCGCCTAATGAAAAACTGTTTTTT	CASTWDRGAPNEKLFF
TRBV30	.	12	.	TRBJ2-7	TGTGCCTGGTTAGGTCATCAGGGGGAGCAGTACTTC	CAWLGHQGEQYF
TRBV6-1	.	15	.	TRBJ2-3	TGTGCCAGCAGACTAAGTGCGGGGAACACAGATACGCAGTATTTT	CASRLSAGNTDTQYF
TRBV28	.	15	TRBD2	TRBJ2-1	TGTGCCAGCAGTAAGGGACTAGCGGGGAGCAATGAGCAGTTCTTC	CASSKGLAGSNEQFF
TRBV5-1	once	18	.	TRBJ2-2	TGCGCCAGCAGCTCGAAACCAGGAGTTAGGTCGGGGACCGGGGAGCTGTTTTTT	CASSSKPGVRSGTGELFF
TRBV18	.	15	TRBD1	TRBJ2-1	TGTGCCAGCTCACCAGGACAGGGGTTGGGCAATGAGCAGTTCTTC	CASSPGQGLGNEQFF
TRBV7-8	.	18	.	TRBJ2-3	TGTGCCAGCAGCTTAGTTTCCGCCTCCCATCGAGGCACAGATACGCAGTATTTT	CASSLVSASHRGTDTQYF
TRBV2	.	11	.	TRBJ1-2	TGTGCCAGCAGTGAATACAGGCTCTACACCTTC	CASSEYRLYTF
TRBV5-1	.	15	.	TRBJ2-5	TGCGCCAGCAGCACCCGGGGTAGCGGACAAGAGACCCAGTACTTC	CASSTRGSGQETQYF
TRBV10-3	.	15	TRBD2	TRBJ2-1	TGTGCCATCTCGGCGCGGGGGGCAACCTACAATGAGCAGTTCTTC	CAISARGATYNEQFF
TRBV7-2	.	13	.	TRBJ2-7	TGTGCCAGCAACTCACAGGACGCCGTAGGTTCGTACTTC	CASNSQDAVGSYF
TRBV6-5	.	15	.	TRBJ1-1	TGTGCCAGCAGGCACACGACGGCACAGGGCACTGAAGCTTTCTTT	CASRHTTAQGTEAFF
TRBV4-1	.	15	TRBD2	TRBJ2-1	TGCGCCAGCAGCCAAGGACTAGCGGGTTACAATGAGCAGTTCTTC	CASSQGLAGYNEQFF
TRBV7-3	.	12	.	TRBJ2-1	TGTGCCAGCAGCCTAGTCGGCAATGAGCAGTTCTTC	CASSLVGNEQFF
TRBV30	.	14	.	TRBJ1-6	TGTGCCTGCAGGCAGTGGACACCTAATTCACCCCTCCACTTT	CACRQWTPNSPLHF
TRBV5-1	.	14	.	TRBJ2-7	TGCGCCAGCAGCTTGGTCGGGGGATTATACGAGCAGTACTTC	CASSLVGGLYEQYF
TRBV28	once	12	.	TRBJ1-1	TGTGCCAGCAGACTAACGGCAGCGGAAGCTTTCTTT	CASRLTAAEAFF
TRBV4-1	.	15	.	TRBJ2-5	TGCGCCAGCAGCCAAGGGGGGACATACCAAGAGACCCAGTACTTC	CASSQGGTYQETQYF
TRBV6-1	.	13	.	TRBJ1-2	TGTGCCAGCAGTGAAGGAGTTAACTATGGCTACACCTTC	CASSEGVNYGYTF
TRBV4-1	.	14	.	TRBJ1-2	TGCGCCAGCAGCCAAGCCGGGTTAGTATATGGCTACACCTTC	CASSQAGLVYGYTF
TRBV9	.	12	.	TRBJ1-2	TGTGCCAGCAGCGCCCCAACGGAGGGCTACACCTTC	CASSAPTEGYTF
TRBV28	.	16	.	TRBJ1-1	TGTGCCAGCAGTTTTCTTAGTCAGGCCATAAACACTGAAGCTTTCTTT	CASSFLSQAINTEAFF
TRBV19	.	15	TRBD1	TRBJ1-1	TGTGCCAGTAGGGCAGACAGGGGCGCAAGAACTGAAGCTTTCTTT	CASRADRGARTEAFF
TRBV21-1	.	14	.	TRBJ2-7	TGTGCCAGCAGCATTCGGCAGGTCTCCTACGAGCAGTACTTC	CASSIRQVSYEQYF
TRBV6-6	once	13	.	TRBJ2-2	TGTGCCAGCACAACCGGGACAAGCGGGGAGCTGTTTTTT	CASTTGTSGELFF
TRBV6-1	.	11	.	TRBJ1-1	TGTGCCAGCACTCGCAGGGACTCCCCTTTCTTT	CASTRRDSPFF
TRBV5-1	.	15	.	TRBJ1-2	TGCGCCAGCAGCTTGCAGCAGGGCCGGAACTATGGCTACACCTTC	CASSLQQGRNYGYTF
TRBV7-3	.	16	TRBD1	TRBJ1-2	TGTGCCAGCAGCTTAAACAGGGGCTTTTCTAACTATGGCTACACCTTC	CASSLNRGFSNYGYTF
TRBV6-6	.	15	TRBD1	TRBJ2-1	TGTGCCAGCAGATTGGGACAGGGGGCGGTCAATGAGCAGTTCTTC	CASRLGQGAVNEQFF
TRBV27	.	13	.	TRBJ2-7	TGTGCCAGCAGTTCCCCACTAAACTACGAGCAGTACTTC	CASSSPLNYEQYF
TRBV28	.	13	TRBD1	TRBJ2-7	TGTGCCAGCAGTGGGACAGGTACCTACGAGCAGTACTTC	CASSGTGTYEQYF
TRBV27	few	15	.	TRBJ1-3	TGTGCCAGCAGTTTTTCACACGTCTCTGGAAACACCATATATTTT	CASSFSHVSGNTIYF
TRBV11-1	.	17	TRBD2	TRBJ2-2	TGTGCCAGCAGCCCGGGACTAGCGGACAAGAACACCGGGGAGCTGTTTTTT	CASSPGLADKNTGELFF
TRBV18	.	16	.	TRBJ2-5	TGTGCCAGCTCACCACCTCTAGGTGCAGGGGAAGAGACCCAGTACTTC	CASSPPLGAGEETQYF
TRBV19	.	15	.	TRBJ2-5	TGTGCCAGTAGTACGAAACAGAGGACGGGGGAGACCCAGTACTTC	CASSTKQRTGETQYF
TRBV30	once	15	.	TRBJ1-1	TGTGCCTGGAGTCCTAGAACAGGGATCTACACTGAAGCTTTCTTT	CAWSPRTGIYTEAFF
TRBV7-6	.	16	.	TRBJ1-1	TGTGCCAGCAGCTTAACACAGGATAGGATGAACACTGAAGCTTTCTTT	CASSLTQDRMNTEAFF